Following are 25 T cell receptor beta chains from one sample sequenced in a study of metastatic and nonmetastatic thyroid tumors. TCRdb re-clonotyped the PCR reads through MiXCR. The data show several thousand clones, roughly 33% seen once. Until they underwent thyroid surgery, no patient had received any treatment. Sequencing was done on a sample of adjacent normal tissue. These receptor sequences come from a male donor with papillary thyroid cancer or a benign thyroid nodule (not recorded which). Some clones in this sample may be carry-over from other donors' samples.

There are a few counts of this clone. The rearrangement joins TRBV19 to TRBJ2-3; 11 nucleotides align to TRBD2. Per germline, CDR1 LNHDA and CDR2 SQIVND (reference sequence). The CDR3 extends over 15 amino acids. Unmatched junction bases numbered 5, after V lost 3 bases and J lost 6 bases. The CDR3: CASSILAGGGDTQYF. CDR3 bases: TGTGCCAGTAGTATCCTAGCGGGAGGCGGCGATACGCAGTATTTT.

The table lists this clone with a few counts. The chain has TRBV6-2 or TRBV6-3 and TRBJ2-7; TRBD1 might be the D (5 bases). Germline values: CDR1 MNHEY, CDR2 SVGEGT. The CDR3 is made up of 15 amino acids. The germline V and J ends were trimmed by 1 base and 0 bases, with 10 bases remaining between them. In nucleotides, the CDR3 is TGTGCCAGCAGTTACTTGGGGCCAAACTCCTACGAGCAGTACTTC. It specifies CASSYLGPNSYEQYF.

This clone was counted a single time. Written as DNA, the CDR3 is TGCAGTGCCGGCGGGCTCCTGAGTGGCTACACCTTC. Translation gives CSAGGLLSGYTF. The V gene is TRBV20-1, the J gene TRBJ1-2; D unresolved. CDR1 and CDR2 (germline): DFQATT, SNEGSKA (reference sequence). The CDR3 runs 12 residues. Deletions cut 6 bases from V and 7 bases from J, with 15 bases between.

The genes are TRBV28 and TRBJ2-7; 10 nucleotides line up with TRBD1. The germline gives CDR1 MDHEN, CDR2 SYDVKM. After removal of 5 bases from V and 5 bases from J, the junction contained 12 bases not matched to a gene. The CDR3 contains 16 residues. For the CDR3, the DNA is TGTGCCAGCAGTACCCAAGCCGGGACAGGGGTCGACGAGCAGTACTTC. This sequence encodes CASSTQAGTGVDEQYF.

This clone was observed a few times. The chain recombines TRBV28 with TRBJ2-1; TRBD2 matches 10 bases. After removal of 5 bases from V and 7 bases from J, the junction contained 5 bases not matched to a gene. This CDR3 spans 14 amino acids. In germline, CDR1 is MDHEN, CDR2 SYDVKM. As DNA, the CDR3 is TGTGCCAGCAGTGGGGCTAGCGGGAGTAATGAGCAGTTCTTC. Protein sequence: CASSGASGSNEQFF.

This chain uses TRBV12-3 or TRBV12-4 with TRBJ2-2; D is undetermined. The CDR3 is 15 amino acids. The germline V and J ends were trimmed by 6 bases and 6 bases, with 17 bases remaining between them. The CDR3 nucleotides read TGTGCCAGCAGCCCGGGTCATTCGGCGGCCGGGGAGCTGTTTTTT. Residues: CASSPGHSAAGELFF.

The rearrangement joins TRBV7-6 to TRBJ2-7; 9 bases agree with TRBD2. This CDR3 comprises 14 residues. Germline loops: CDR1 SGHVS, CDR2 FNYEAQ. The V and J ends lost 1 base and 4 bases, in that order; junction bases with no gene match: 2. In DNA, the CDR3 is TGTGCCAGCAGCTTAGGGCTAGCGGGATACGAGCAGTACTTC. Protein sequence: CASSLGLAGYEQYF.

V is TRBV10-3 and J is TRBJ2-2, with TRBD2 matching over 10 bases. J was trimmed by 4 bases and V by 4 bases; bases with no gene match: 3. The CDR3 is 15 residues long. In germline, CDR1 is ENHRY, CDR2 SYGVKD. CDR3 DNA: TGTGCCATCAGTGTGTTAGCGGGAGGCACCGGGGAGCTGTTTTTT. Encoded protein: CAISVLAGGTGELFF.

This chain connects TRBV9 to TRBJ1-6; no reliable D call. Germline V gene sequence: CDR1 SGDLS, CDR2 YYNGEE. Trimming cost V 3 bases and J 7 bases, with 11 bases left between them. The CDR3 extends over 14 amino acids. DNA of the CDR3: TGTGCCAGCAGCGGGTACGCCTTGAATTCACCCCTCCACTTT. Translation gives CASSGYALNSPLHF.

The chain combines TRBV2 with TRBJ1-5; 7 nucleotides agree with TRBD1. The CDR3 is made up of 15 amino acids. Trimming at V came to 6 bases and at J to 7 bases, leaving 12 bases not matched to a gene. In germline, CDR1 is SNHLY, CDR2 FYNNEI. The CDR3 DNA sequence: TGTGCCAGCAGCCCCCAGCGGGCAGGGGGACAGCCCCAGCATTTT. It translates to CASSPQRAGGQPQHF.

By share of the sample, this clone is medium-sized (0.01 to 0.1%). The chain recombines TRBV3-1 with TRBJ2-7; 10 bases match TRBD2. Losses at the gene ends were 2 bases for V and 3 bases for J; bases not matched to a gene: 4. Germline CDR1 reads LGHDT; CDR2 reads YNNKEL (reference sequence). The length of the CDR3 is 15 residues. CDR3 region: CASSQRASGSYEQYF. The CDR3 DNA is TGTGCCAGCAGCCAAAGGGCTAGCGGGAGCTACGAGCAGTACTTC.

The chain links TRBV9 to TRBJ2-1, with 9 bases lining up with TRBD1. The V gene's germline CDR1 is SGDLS and CDR2 YYNGEE. The trim removed 0 bases at V and 9 bases at J, leaving 10 bases unmatched. This CDR3 contains 16 residues. This CDR3 is CASSVDITGGSGEQFF. The CDR3 DNA follows: TGTGCCAGCAGCGTAGATATCACAGGGGGCTCAGGTGAGCAGTTCTTC. The full variable domain, its missing parts supplied by reference TRBV9 and TRBJ2-1, is DSGVTQTPKHLITATGQRVTLRCSPRSGDLSVYWYQQSLDQGLQFLIQYYNGEERAKGNILERFSAQQFPDLHSELNLSSLELGDSALYFCASSVDITGGSGEQFFGPGTRLTVL.

This clone is labeled as large. The rearrangement uses TRBV2 and TRBJ2-1, with 11 bases that match TRBD2. This CDR3 is 15 amino acids long. Germline values: CDR1 SNHLY, CDR2 FYNNEI. V shed 6 bases and J 12 bases; nucleotides not matched to a gene: 13. In DNA, the CDR3 is TGTGCCAGCAGGTTAGCGGGAGGGGCTACGGAAGGGCAGTTCTTC. Residues: CASRLAGGATEGQFF.

This chain joins TRBV5-1 and TRBJ2-5; TRBD2 agrees at 10 bases. The CDR3 extends over 13 amino acids. CDR1 SGHRS and CDR2 YFSETQ come from the germline V gene. Trimming at V came to 7 bases and at J to 2 bases, leaving 2 bases not matched to a gene. CDR3 in DNA: TGCGCCAGCCATAGCGGGGGGCAAGAGACCCAGTACTTC. This codes for CASHSGGQETQYF. Full variable domain (missing parts from reference TRBV5-1 and TRBJ2-5): KAGVTQTPRYLIKTRGQQVTLSCSPISGHRSVSWYQQTPGQGLQFLFEYFSETQRNKGNFPGRFSGRQFSNSRSEMNVSTLELGDSALYLCASHSGGQETQYFGPGTRLLVL.

This clone is large in the sample. The gene calls are TRBV10-1 and TRBJ2-7, with D perhaps TRBD2 (6 bases). Trimming left V 3 bases short and J 0 bases short, with 6 bases between. The germline gives CDR1 WNHNN, CDR2 SYGVQD (reference sequence). The CDR3 has 13 residues. CDR3 DNA: TGCGCCAGCAGTGACGGGAGCTCCTACGAGCAGTACTTC. It codes for CASSDGSSYEQYF.

This clone was seen just once. A much larger clone lies one base from this, so it may be a read error. This sample includes further DNA sequences coding for the same CDR3. The chain combines TRBV30 with TRBJ1-6; 9 bases are a match to TRBD1. The V gene end was trimmed by 0 bases and the J gene end by 7 bases; junction bases not matched to a gene: 7. This CDR3 is 16 amino acids long. Germline V gene lookup returns CDR1 GTSNPN and CDR2 SVGIG (reference sequence). CDR3 sequence reads: CAWSVPGTGGNSPLHF. The CDR3 DNA sequence: TGTGCCTGGAGTGTACCGGGAACAGGGGGCAATTCACCCCTCCACTTT.

This CDR3 is CASSLSASYGYTF. CDR3 DNA: TGTGCCAGCAGTTTATCAGCCAGCTATGGCTACACCTTC. The chain is built from TRBV27 and TRBJ1-2; D is unresolved. The CDR3 covers 13 residues. V shed 0 bases and J shed 4 bases, with 6 bases lying between them. Germline-derived CDR1 and CDR2 are MNHEY and SMNVEV (reference sequence).

The chain has TRBV4-1 and TRBJ2-5; the match to TRBD2 covers 16 bases. The CDR3 spans 18 residues. Germline V gene lookup returns CDR1 MGHRA and CDR2 YSYEKL. The ends lost 4 bases at V and 0 bases at J; junction bases unmatched: 5. CDR3 region: CASSPYGTSGGDQETQYF. DNA for the CDR3: TGCGCCAGCAGCCCGTATGGGACTAGCGGGGGGGACCAAGAGACCCAGTACTTC.

This clone was counted once. The gene calls are TRBV11-1 and TRBJ2-3, with 14 bases matching TRBD2. The CDR3 contains 16 residues. Looked up from germline, CDR1 is SGHAT and CDR2 is FQDESV (reference sequence). V lost 5 bases, J lost 6 bases, and 7 bases stayed unmatched. The CDR3 DNA follows: TGTGCCAGCAGCCGGACTAGCGGGAGGCCGCGGGATACGCAGTATTTT. Translation: CASSRTSGRPRDTQYF.

The V call is TRBV6-1, the J call TRBJ1-1, with a weak D call TRBD1 (5 bases). CDR1 is MNHNS, CDR2 SASEGT, per germline. This CDR3 has 14 residues. Trimming cost V 8 bases and J 5 bases, with 18 bases left between them. In nucleotides, the CDR3 is TGTGCCAGCTTCGGTGGGGGAGAGAGGACTGAAGCTTTCTTT. Its protein product is CASFGGGERTEAFF.

The genes are TRBV18 and TRBJ1-2, with unresolved D. CDR3 length: 14 residues. Germline loops: CDR1 KGHSH, CDR2 LQKENI. V was shortened by 1 base and J by 4 bases, with 10 bases between the two germline ends. The CDR3 sequence is CASSPRNQLYGYTF. The CDR3 DNA reads as TGTGCCAGCTCACCACGTAACCAGCTCTATGGCTACACCTTC.

The V gene is TRBV28, the J gene TRBJ2-7; 8 bases are shared with TRBD2. The CDR3 contains 14 residues. The V and J ends lost 7 bases and 2 bases, in that order; junction bases with no gene match: 7. Germline V CDR1 and CDR2: MDHEN, SYDVKM. The CDR3 DNA is TGTGCCAGCATGGAATCGGGAGGGCCCTACGAGCAGTACTTC. Amino acids: CASMESGGPYEQYF.

As for this clone: An end of the junction differs from the germline gene, which may be a read error. This chain joins TRBV7-8 and TRBJ2-5; D is uncertain. The CDR3 is made up of 14 amino acids. Germline lookup yields CDR1 SGHVS and CDR2 FQNEAQ. The CDR3 here is CAGVVLPHQGTQYF. DNA of the CDR3: TGTGCCGGCGTAGTATTGCCCCATCAAGGGACCCAGTACTTC. Full variable domain (missing parts from reference TRBV7-8 and TRBJ2-5): GAGVSQSPRYKVAKRGQDVALRCDPISGHVSLFWYQQALGQGPEFLTYFQNEAQLDKSGLPSDRFFAERPEGSVSTLKIQRTQQEDSAVYLCAGVVLPHQGTQYFGPGTRLLVL.

This clone is labeled medium-sized (0.01 to 0.1%). The rearrangement joins TRBV11-2 to TRBJ2-1; 7 bases are shared with TRBD2. Germline CDR1 reads SGHAT; CDR2 reads FQNNGV. CDR3 length: 14 residues. The V segment lost 1 base and the J segment 6 bases; nucleotides outside the gene matches: 3. CDR3 nucleotide sequence: TGTGCCAGCAGCTTAGGGGGGAGGGGCAATGAGCAGTTCTTC. Translating it yields CASSLGGRGNEQFF.

This clone was counted a few times. V and J are TRBV7-9 and TRBJ2-7, with a tentative D call TRBD1 (5 bases). The CDR3 loop spans 12 amino acids. The V end was cut by 2 bases, the J end by 8 bases, with 10 bases between. Germline V lookup: CDR1 SEHNR, CDR2 FQNEAQ (reference sequence). DNA of the CDR3: TGTGCCAGCAGCTTACTATCGGACAAGCAGTACTTC. It translates to CASSLLSDKQYF.